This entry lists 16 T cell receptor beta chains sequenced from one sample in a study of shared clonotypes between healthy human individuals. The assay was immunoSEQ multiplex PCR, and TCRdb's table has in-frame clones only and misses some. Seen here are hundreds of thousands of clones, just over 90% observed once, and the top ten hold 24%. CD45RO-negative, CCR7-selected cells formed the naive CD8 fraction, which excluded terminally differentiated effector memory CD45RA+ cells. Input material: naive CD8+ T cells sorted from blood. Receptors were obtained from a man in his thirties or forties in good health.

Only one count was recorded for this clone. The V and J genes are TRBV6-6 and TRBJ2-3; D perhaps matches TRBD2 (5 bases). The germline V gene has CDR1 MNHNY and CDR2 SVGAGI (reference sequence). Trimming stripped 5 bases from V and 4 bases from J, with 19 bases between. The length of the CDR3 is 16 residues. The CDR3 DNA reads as TGTGCCAGCAGTCCTACAGCGGAGGTGGGCGCAGATACGCAGTATTTT. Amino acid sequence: CASSPTAEVGADTQYF.

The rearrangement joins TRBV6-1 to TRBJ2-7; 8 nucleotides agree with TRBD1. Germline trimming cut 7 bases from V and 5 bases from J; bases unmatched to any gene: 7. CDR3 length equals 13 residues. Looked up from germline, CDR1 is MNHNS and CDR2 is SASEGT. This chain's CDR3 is CASTGQGSDEQYF. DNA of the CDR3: TGTGCCAGCACTGGACAGGGATCGGACGAGCAGTACTTC.

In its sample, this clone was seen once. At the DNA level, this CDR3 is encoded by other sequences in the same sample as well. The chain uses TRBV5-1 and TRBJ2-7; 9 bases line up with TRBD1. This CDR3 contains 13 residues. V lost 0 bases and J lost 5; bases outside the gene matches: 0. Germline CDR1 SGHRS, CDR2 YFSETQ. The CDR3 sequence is CASSLGQGDEQYF. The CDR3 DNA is TGCGCCAGCAGCTTGGGACAGGGGGACGAGCAGTACTTC.

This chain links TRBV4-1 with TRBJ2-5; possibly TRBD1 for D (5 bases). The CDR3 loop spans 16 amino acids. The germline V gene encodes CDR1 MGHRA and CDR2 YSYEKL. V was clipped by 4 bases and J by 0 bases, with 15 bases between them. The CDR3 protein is CASSPTVASYQETQYF. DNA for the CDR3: TGCGCCAGCAGCCCGACAGTCGCCAGTTACCAAGAGACCCAGTACTTC.

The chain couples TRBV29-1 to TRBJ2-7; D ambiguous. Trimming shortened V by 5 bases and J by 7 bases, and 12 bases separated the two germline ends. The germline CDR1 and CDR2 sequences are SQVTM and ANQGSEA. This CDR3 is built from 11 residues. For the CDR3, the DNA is TGCAGCGTTCTGAATCAGAGAGAGCAGTACTTC. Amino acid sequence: CSVLNQREQYF.

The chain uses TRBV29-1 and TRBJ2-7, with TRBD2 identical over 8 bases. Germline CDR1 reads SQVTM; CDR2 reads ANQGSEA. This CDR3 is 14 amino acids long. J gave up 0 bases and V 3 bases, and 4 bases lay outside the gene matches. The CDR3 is CSVEEAGVSYEQYF. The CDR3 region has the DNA TGCAGCGTTGAGGAAGCGGGAGTCTCCTACGAGCAGTACTTC.

CDR3 region: CASSGTVAAYGAEQYF. The CDR3 nucleotides read TGTGCCAGCAGCGGGACGGTGGCGGCCTATGGCGCCGAGCAGTACTTC. The rearrangement uses TRBV9 and TRBJ2-7; D ambiguous. Trimming pared 3 bases from V and 6 bases from J, leaving 22 bases between. The CDR3 covers 16 residues. Germline CDR1 SGDLS, CDR2 YYNGEE.

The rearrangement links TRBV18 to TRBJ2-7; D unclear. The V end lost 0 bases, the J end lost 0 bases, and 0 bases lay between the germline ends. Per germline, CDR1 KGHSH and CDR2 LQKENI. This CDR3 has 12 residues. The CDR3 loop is CASSPPSYEQYF. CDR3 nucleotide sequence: TGTGCCAGCTCACCACCCTCCTACGAGCAGTACTTC.

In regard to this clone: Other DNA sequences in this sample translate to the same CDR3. The CDR3 DNA follows: TGTGCCAGCAGTCCACTGAGCTCCTACAATGAGCAGTTCTTC. It is translated as CASSPLSSYNEQFF. V and J are TRBV27 and TRBJ2-1, with D unresolved. The CDR3 covers 14 residues. In germline, CDR1 is MNHEY, CDR2 SMNVEV (reference sequence). V lost 5 bases, J lost 0 bases, and 8 bases lay in between.

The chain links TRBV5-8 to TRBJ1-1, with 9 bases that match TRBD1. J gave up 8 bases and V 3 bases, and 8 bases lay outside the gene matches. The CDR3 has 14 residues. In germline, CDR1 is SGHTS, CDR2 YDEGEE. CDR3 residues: CASSSPGQGIEAFF. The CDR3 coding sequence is TGTGCCAGCAGCTCCCCGGGACAGGGTATAGAAGCTTTCTTT.

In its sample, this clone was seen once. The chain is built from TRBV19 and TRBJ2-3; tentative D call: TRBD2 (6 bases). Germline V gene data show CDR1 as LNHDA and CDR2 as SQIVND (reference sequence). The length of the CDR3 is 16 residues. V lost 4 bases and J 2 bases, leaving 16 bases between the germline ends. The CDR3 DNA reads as TGTGCCAGTAGTACGGGGACTCTTTCTTACACAGATACGCAGTATTTT. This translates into CASSTGTLSYTDTQYF. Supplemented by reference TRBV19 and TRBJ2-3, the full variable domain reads DGGITQSPKYLFRKEGQNVTLSCEQNLNHDAMYWYRQDPGQGLRLIYYSQIVNDFQKGDIAEGYSVSREKKESFPLTVTSAQKNPTAFYLCASSTGTLSYTDTQYFGPGTRLTVL.

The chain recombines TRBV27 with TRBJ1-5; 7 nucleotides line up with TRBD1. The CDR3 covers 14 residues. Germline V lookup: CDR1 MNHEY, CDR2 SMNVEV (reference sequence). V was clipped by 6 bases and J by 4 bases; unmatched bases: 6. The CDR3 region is CASSPGTDNQPQHF. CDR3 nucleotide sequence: TGTGCCAGCAGCCCCGGGACAGATAATCAGCCCCAGCATTTT.

This CDR3 reads CASRDGQGVWETQYF. CDR3 sequence (DNA): TGTGCCAGCAGAGACGGACAGGGGGTATGGGAGACCCAGTACTTC. The chain joins TRBV28 to TRBJ2-5; 10 bases map to TRBD1. There are 15 residues in the CDR3. Germline V gene data show CDR1 as MDHEN and CDR2 as SYDVKM. Unmatched junction bases numbered 9, after V lost 6 bases and J lost 5 bases.

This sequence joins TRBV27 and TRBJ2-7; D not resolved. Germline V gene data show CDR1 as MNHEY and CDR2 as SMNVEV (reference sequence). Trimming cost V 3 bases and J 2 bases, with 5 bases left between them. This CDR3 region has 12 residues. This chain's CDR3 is CASSFSPYEQYF. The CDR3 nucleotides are TGTGCCAGCAGTTTCTCTCCCTACGAGCAGTACTTC.

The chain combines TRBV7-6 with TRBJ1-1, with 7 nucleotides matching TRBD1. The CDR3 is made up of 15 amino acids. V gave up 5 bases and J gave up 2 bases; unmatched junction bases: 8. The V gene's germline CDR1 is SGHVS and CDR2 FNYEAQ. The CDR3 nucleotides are TGTGCCAGCAGCATAGGAGACAGGGATAACACTGAAGCTTTCTTT. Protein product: CASSIGDRDNTEAFF.

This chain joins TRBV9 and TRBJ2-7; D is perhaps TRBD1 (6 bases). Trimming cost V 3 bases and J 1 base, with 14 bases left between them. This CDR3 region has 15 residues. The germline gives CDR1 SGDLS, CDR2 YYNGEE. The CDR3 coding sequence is TGTGCCAGCAGCGCTGGGGGACACCCGTCCTACGAGCAGTACTTC. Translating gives CASSAGGHPSYEQYF.